This TCR beta chain was captured in a study of cytomegalovirus exposure and HLA in healthy donors. General study findings and limits: One later analysis reportedly identified an Asian-associated ancestry cluster that showed fewer N-insertions than the roughly 670-donor mean. Apparent HLA restriction characterized most CMV-associated TCR beta chains in a later analysis. The study flagged about 150 TCR beta chains as cytomegalovirus-associated. Rare sequences made up most TCRs, while some public TCRs were found in many donors.

Germline V gene lookup returns CDR1 SGHAT and CDR2 FQNNGV. The CDR3 is 14 residues long. With 3 bases clipped from V and 7 bases from J, the junction kept 8 bases outside the gene matches. In the case of this clone: Its antigen remains unidentified.

A multiplex PCR was run with 60 Vbeta primers and 13 Jbeta primers. The assay was immunoSEQ multiplex PCR, and TCRdb's table has in-frame clones only and misses some. The data contain around 190,000 clones, around 80% of them singletons. The chain employs TRBV11-2 and TRBJ1-1; 7 bases align to TRBD1. Sequencing was performed on PBMCs. The receptor was derived from a man in his thirties or forties in good health and CMV-seronegative. This CDR3 is CASSLTGRQGEAFF. Written as DNA, the CDR3 is TGTGCCAGCAGCTTGACGGGGCGACAGGGTGAAGCTTTCTTT.